This TCR beta chain derives from a study of T cell clones after liver transplantation. Across the whole study: Blood was drawn pre-transplant, before withdrawal, and after full or failed withdrawal.

This clone was recorded once. Its antigen is undetermined. Only in-frame clones appear in the TCRdb table, and some are missing; sequencing was by immunoSEQ multiplex PCR. The sample lists around 120,000 clones, less than 95% occurring once. Overall study findings and caveats: A significant post-transplant drop in circulating graft-donor-reactive CD4 TCRbeta sequences occurred in most of the 8 subjects. Post-transplant time points were not standardized, so conclusions are preliminary.

Germline V CDR1 and CDR2: KGHSH, LQKENI. This CDR3 region has 14 residues. Trimming took off 0 bases at V and 8 bases at J, with 10 bases between the two ends. This sequence joins TRBV18 and TRBJ1-4; D is ambiguous. Sequencing was performed on CD4+ T cells from blood, taken 12 months after liver transplant. The sequence came from a human patient who received a liver transplant. A share of the T cells may be of graft donor origin. The CDR3 sequence is CASSPPGIPEKLFF. CDR3 sequence (DNA): TGTGCCAGCTCACCACCCGGGATTCCCGAAAAACTGTTTTTT.